The 2 T cell receptor beta chains below all came from one sample that was sequenced in a study of blood T cell repertoires in COVID-19. Clones were sequenced by immunoSEQ multiplex PCR, and TCRdb holds only the in-frame ones, with some missing. The table includes approximately 340,000 clones, 90% to 95% detected once. The sequencing sample was made of PBMCs or T cells enriched from blood (not recorded which). Receptor source: a woman between 35 and 50 years old who had been exposed to COVID-19.

The rearrangement joins TRBV18 to TRBJ1-2, with D maybe TRBD1 (6 bases). Looked up from germline, CDR1 is KGHSH and CDR2 is LQKENI. This CDR3 comprises 15 residues. V lost 2 bases and J 5 bases, leaving 15 bases between the germline ends. The CDR3 nucleotides read TGTGCCAGCTCACCAGGGGCAGGGGTCAATTATGGCTACACCTTC. Its translation: CASSPGAGVNYGYTF.

The genes are TRBV30 and TRBJ2-4; D is ambiguous. The CDR3 runs to 13 residues. Trimming pared 0 bases from V and 4 bases from J, leaving 7 bases between. Per germline, CDR1 GTSNPN and CDR2 SVGIG (reference sequence). The CDR3 DNA reads as TGTGCCTGGAGTGTACAGAATAAAAACATTCAGTACTTC. Its translation: CAWSVQNKNIQYF. The whole variable domain, remainder taken from reference TRBV30 and TRBJ2-4, is SQTIHQWPATLVQPVGSPLSLECTVEGTSNPNLYWYRQAAGRGLQLLFYSVGIGQISSEVPQNLSASRPQDRQFILSSKKLLLSDSGFYLCAWSVQNKNIQYFGAGTRLSVL.